The 27 T cell receptor beta chains listed next were all sequenced from one sample in a study of vaccination and CD4 T cells after COVID-19. Treatment given: roughly 10-day PBMC culture with coronavirus spike peptide pools or control peptides (ViraFEST assay). Pre-COVID-19 pandemic sampling (2011-2018) yielded the unexposed donor's CD4+ T cells. Oncomine TCR Beta short-read sequencing was applied to DNA from cultured CD4+ T cells. TCRdb analysed the PCR reads with MiXCR anew, one entry per CDR3 protein. The data contain 2,400 or so distinct CDR3 sequences, about 21% of them seen just once; the ten biggest clones take up 50%. The antigens of these receptors remain unknown. Sequenced input: CD4+ T cells from blood, cultured in vitro. The receptors shown here come from a human donor in good health.

Concerning this clonotype itself: One end of the junction varies from germline; a read error may be responsible. The chain couples TRBV10-1 to TRBJ1-5; D is uncertain. The CDR3 runs 17 residues. Germline V gives CDR1 WNHNN, CDR2 SYGVQD (reference sequence). The CDR3 DNA reads TGCGCCAGCAGTGTGGTGGAAGAGAAAAAGAGCAATCAGTCCCAGCATTTT. This sequence encodes CASSVVEEKKSNQSQHF.

By its share, this clonotype is medium-sized. V usage is TRBV19 and J usage is TRBJ1-5; TRBD1 might be the D (5 bases). Germline V gives CDR1 LNHDA, CDR2 SQIVND (reference sequence). The CDR3 length is 14 residues. Deletions cut 2 bases from V and 5 bases from J, with 10 bases between. The CDR3 DNA reads TGTGCCAGTAGTATAAGCAGGGAGGATCAGCCCCAGCATTTT. It yields the protein CASSISREDQPQHF.

This chain links TRBV12-3 or TRBV12-4 with TRBJ2-4, with TRBD2 matching over 8 bases. V was clipped by 5 bases and J by 3 bases; unmatched bases: 6. This CDR3 is 15 amino acids long. CDR3 sequence: CASSLSGRGKNIQYF. The CDR3 coding sequence is TGTGCCAGCAGTCTCTCCGGGAGGGGCAAAAACATTCAGTACTTC.

The gene calls are TRBV2 and TRBJ2-2; TRBD2 agrees at 7 bases. Trimming took 7 bases from V and 1 from J; bases not matched to a gene: 6. The CDR3 sequence is 15 residues long. Per the germline V gene, CDR1 is SNHLY and CDR2 is FYNNEI. CDR3 nucleotides: TGTGCCAGCACTGTAGGACTAGGGAACACCGGGGAGCTGTTTTTT. Protein: CASTVGLGNTGELFF.

This chain links TRBV2 with TRBJ2-3, with TRBD2 identical over 16 bases. The trim removed 10 bases at V and 5 bases at J, leaving 6 bases unmatched. The CDR3 covers 15 residues. Per the germline V gene, CDR1 is SNHLY and CDR2 is FYNNEI. The CDR3 DNA follows: TGTGCCACCCGGGGACTAGCGGGGGGGCAAGATACGCAGTATTTT. Protein sequence: CATRGLAGGQDTQYF.

As DNA, the CDR3 is TGTGCCAGCAGCTTATTGAGGGGGCCTCGGAACACTGAAGCTTTCTTT. Translated: CASSLLRGPRNTEAFF. J is TRBJ1-1 and V is TRBV5-6; TRBD1 matches 7 bases. The germline gives CDR1 SGHDT, CDR2 YYEEEE. V was clipped by 2 bases and J by 1 base; unmatched bases: 8. CDR3 length: 16 amino acids.

This clonotype was seen only a few times. The chain employs TRBV5-1 and TRBJ2-7; D is undetermined. This CDR3 is built from 14 residues. CDR1 is SGHRS and CDR2 is YFSETQ in the germline V gene. V gave up 1 base and J gave up 0 bases, with 8 bases separating them. CDR3: CASSLTVNSYEQYF. The DNA of the CDR3 is TGCGCCAGCAGCTTGACAGTAAACTCCTACGAGCAGTACTTC.

This clonotype is judged large (0.1 to 1%). The V call is TRBV2, the J call TRBJ2-1, with 13 nucleotides matching TRBD2. The CDR3 extends over 14 amino acids. The germline CDR1 and CDR2 sequences are SNHLY and FYNNEI. J lost 6 bases, V lost 10 bases, and 6 bases had no gene match. In DNA, the CDR3 is TGTGCCATCCCCGGGACTAGCGGGGCCAATGAGCAGTTCTTC. This codes for CAIPGTSGANEQFF.

This clonotype was seen a few times. The chain uses TRBV20-1 and TRBJ1-1, with D possibly TRBD1 on 6 matching bases. CDR3 length: 15 residues. V was trimmed by 0 bases and J by 2 bases, leaving 13 bases between them. CDR1 is DFQATT and CDR2 is SNEGSKA in the germline V gene (reference sequence). CDR3 in DNA: TGCAGTGCTAGAGATACGGGGGCAGGTAACACTGAAGCTTTCTTT. Encoded protein: CSARDTGAGNTEAFF.

The table lists this clonotype with a few counts. The rearrangement links TRBV7-2 to TRBJ1-3; D possibly corresponds to TRBD1 (5 bases). Germline CDR1 and CDR2: SGHTA and FQGNSA. V lost 2 bases to trimming and J lost 1 base, with 9 bases between them. The CDR3 is 15 amino acids. CDR3 sequence: CASSLNAGSGNTIYF. CDR3 DNA sequence: TGTGCCAGCAGCTTAAACGCAGGGTCTGGAAACACCATATATTTT. Based on the CDR3 plus reference TRBV7-2 and TRBJ1-3, the full variable domain is GAGVSQSPSNKVTEKGKDVELRCDPISGHTALYWYRQSLGQGLEFLIYFQGNSAPDKSGLPSDRFSAERTGGSVSTLTIQRTQQEDSAVYLCASSLNAGSGNTIYFGEGSWLTVV.

This clonotype was detected a few times. The chain combines TRBV21-1 with TRBJ2-7; the D segment call TRBD1 is taken from the table without a DNA check. TRBV21-1 is labeled a pseudogene. The CDR3 contains 16 residues. CDR3 DNA: TGTGCCAGCAGCATAGTACGGGACTGGGGGGCCTACGAGCAGTACTTC. Translating gives CASSIVRDWGAYEQYF.

This clonotype came up a few times. This sequence joins TRBV11-3 and TRBJ1-5; perhaps TRBD1 as D (6 bases). The CDR3 loop spans 15 amino acids. Trimming took 6 bases from V and 3 from J, leaving 15 bases between them. Germline CDR1 is SGHNT and CDR2 is YENEEA. In nucleotides, the CDR3 is TGTGCCAGCAGTCCCCCGCGGGGGGCCAATCAGCCCCAGCATTTT. It encodes CASSPPRGANQPQHF.

By proportion, this clonotype is medium-sized. The chain carries TRBV7-9 and TRBJ1-2; D is perhaps TRBD1 (5 bases). The germline V and J ends were trimmed by 5 bases and 6 bases, with 13 bases remaining between them. CDR1 and CDR2 from the germline V gene are SEHNR and FQNEAQ (reference sequence). CDR3 length equals 13 residues. CDR3 sequence reads: CASSPIRGHGYTF. The CDR3 DNA sequence: TGTGCCAGCAGCCCCATCCGGGGCCATGGCTACACCTTC.

This clonotype has just a few counts. The chain is built from TRBV5-4 and TRBJ1-2; no clear D. The V gene's germline CDR1 is SGHNT and CDR2 YYREEE (reference sequence). This CDR3 is 16 amino acids long. Trimming cost V 0 bases and J 7 bases, with 19 bases left between them. This CDR3 is CASSLATPVEGGGYTF. The CDR3 DNA is TGTGCCAGCAGCTTGGCCACCCCCGTTGAGGGTGGTGGCTACACCTTC.

This clonotype was seen a handful of times. The chain has TRBV7-9 and TRBJ2-7; either TRBD1 or TRBD2 may supply D (5 bases each). Per germline, CDR1 SEHNR and CDR2 FQNEAQ (reference sequence). Trimming pared 0 bases from V and 3 bases from J, leaving 9 bases between. This CDR3 spans 14 amino acids. CDR3 DNA sequence: TGTGCCAGCAGCTTAGCGGGGGTCCACTACGAGCAGTACTTC. Its protein product is CASSLAGVHYEQYF.

Only a few counts were recorded for this clonotype. This chain uses TRBV20-1 with TRBJ2-3, with 10 nucleotides matching TRBD2. Germline CDR1 is DFQATT and CDR2 is SNEGSKA (reference sequence). V was clipped by 5 bases and J by 8 bases; unmatched bases: 4. This CDR3 contains 12 residues. This chain's CDR3 is CSALAGVGTQYF. DNA of the CDR3: TGCAGTGCTCTAGCGGGGGTGGGTACGCAGTATTTT.

This clonotype was detected only a few times. The V and J genes are TRBV7-9 and TRBJ2-7, with 7 bases matching TRBD2. The CDR3 covers 17 residues. The ends lost 1 base at V and 2 bases at J; junction bases unmatched: 11. CDR1 and CDR2 (germline): SEHNR, FQNEAQ (reference sequence). The CDR3 nucleotides are TGTGCCAGCAGCTTAGAGGGTTCGGTGCGGGAGCCCTACGAGCAGTACTTC. This codes for CASSLEGSVREPYEQYF.

This chain uses TRBV25-1 with TRBJ2-1, with TRBD1 matching 7 bases. The germline V gene has CDR1 MGHDK and CDR2 SYGVNS. J lost 9 bases, V lost 6 bases, and 2 bases had no gene match. CDR3 length: 11 residues. CDR3 bases: TGTGCCAGCAGGGGACAGATTGAGCAGTTCTTC. Translation: CASRGQIEQFF.

J is TRBJ2-1 and V is TRBV6-1; D gene ambiguous. The CDR3 has 13 residues. The germline V gene has CDR1 MNHNS and CDR2 SASEGT. V was cut by 6 bases and J by 7 bases, with 13 bases left in between. The CDR3 nucleotides are TGTGCCAGCAGGTCACTCCGGTTGAATGAGCAGTTCTTC. Translated: CASRSLRLNEQFF.

This clonotype has a single count. Germline and junction disagree at one end, which may indicate a read error. This chain links TRBV7-2 with TRBJ1-3, with D perhaps matching TRBD1 (6 bases). Germline CDR1 and CDR2: SGHTA and FQGNSA. This CDR3 comprises 15 residues. In DNA form, the CDR3 reads TGTGCCAGCAGCTTAGAGACAGGCACTGGAAAAACCATATATTTT. Translation: CASSLETGTGKTIYF.

Worth noting for this clonotype: Relative to the germline gene, one junction end is altered; a read error may explain this. The chain recombines TRBV18 with TRBJ2-7; D uncertain. The CDR3 covers 14 residues. Germline V gene sequence: CDR1 KGHSH, CDR2 LQKENI. DNA of the CDR3: TGTGCCGGCTCACCAGCCAGACCCCCCTACGAGCAGTACTTC. Residues: CAGSPARPPYEQYF.

This clonotype is termed medium-sized (0.01 to 0.1%). CDR3 region: CASRDRGGTETQYF. In DNA form, the CDR3 reads TGTGCCAGCAGAGACAGAGGGGGGACGGAGACCCAGTACTTC. V and J are TRBV6-1 and TRBJ2-5, with D perhaps assigned TRBD1 or TRBD2 (6 bases each). Germline CDR1 MNHNS, CDR2 SASEGT. The CDR3 runs 14 residues. V dropped 6 bases and J dropped 5 bases, with 16 bases sitting between them.

The V call is TRBV6-2 or TRBV6-3, the J call TRBJ2-5; D is perhaps TRBD1 (5 bases). Trimming pared 0 bases from V and 0 bases from J, leaving 14 bases between. The CDR3 contains 17 residues. Germline V gives CDR1 MNHEY, CDR2 SVGEGT. The CDR3 DNA follows: TGTGCCAGCAGTTACTCGTGGTGGCAGGGCTACCAAGAGACCCAGTACTTC. It yields the protein CASSYSWWQGYQETQYF.

On this clonotype: A junction boundary mismatches the germline segment, possibly from a read error. The V gene is TRBV28, the J gene TRBJ2-7; 14 bases are a match to TRBD2. This CDR3 has 15 residues. In germline, CDR1 is MDHEN, CDR2 SYDVKM. CDR3 region: CASSQPGLAGESGKF. The CDR3 bases are TGTGCCAGCAGCCAACCGGGACTAGCGGGAGAGTCGGGCAAGTTC. Looking up the rest from reference TRBV28 and TRBJ2-7 gives the full variable domain: DVKVTQSSRYLVKRTGEKVFLECVQDMDHENMFWYRQDPGLGLRLIYFSYDVKMKEKGDIPEGYSVSREKKERFSLILESASTNQTSMYLCASSQPGLAGESGKFGPGTRLTVT.

This clonotype counts as medium-sized. The chain combines TRBV7-8 with TRBJ2-2, with D perhaps TRBD1 (6 bases). Germline lookup yields CDR1 SGHVS and CDR2 FQNEAQ. V shed 3 bases and J shed 4 bases, with 12 bases lying between them. CDR3 length: 15 amino acids. CDR3 nucleotides: TGTGCCAGCAGCTTGAGGGGACAAGTCACCGGGGAGCTGTTTTTT. Its translation: CASSLRGQVTGELFF. The entire variable domain, with the rest obtained from reference TRBV7-8 and TRBJ2-2, is as follows: GAGVSQSPRYKVAKRGQDVALRCDPISGHVSLFWYQQALGQGPEFLTYFQNEAQLDKSGLPSDRFFAERPEGSVSTLKIQRTQQEDSAVYLCASSLRGQVTGELFFGEGSRLTVL.

This clonotype rates as medium-sized. V is TRBV27 and J is TRBJ1-2, with 8 bases identical to TRBD1. V was clipped by 7 bases and J by 1 base; unmatched bases: 5. CDR1 is MNHEY, CDR2 SMNVEV, per germline (reference sequence). The CDR3 is 14 amino acids. This CDR3 reads CASTRTGNNYGYTF. The DNA for the CDR3 is TGTGCCAGCACCCGGACAGGGAATAACTATGGCTACACCTTC.

Turning to this clonotype: A junction boundary mismatches the germline segment, possibly from a read error. The chain uses TRBV7-9 and TRBJ1-2; D perhaps matches TRBD1 (6 bases). CDR1 is SEHNR and CDR2 is FQNEAQ in the germline V gene (reference sequence). This CDR3 has 15 residues. The CDR3 DNA reads TGTGTCAGCAGCTTAGGGGGGGCGGTTGACTATGGCTACACCTTC. Translating it yields CVSSLGGAVDYGYTF.